Listed below are T cell receptor beta chains from one sample, sequenced in a study of Ad26.COV2.S vaccination and SARS-CoV-2 variants. Produced via immunoSEQ multiplex PCR; TCRdb's table is partial and in-frame only. The profile shows just over 350,000 clones, around 92% of them singletons. Specimen: peripheral blood, collected after recovery from COVID-19. The origin of the receptors is a human donor who had recovered from COVID-19. The CDR3 runs from the conserved cysteine through the conserved F or W. The order of the fields is D gene, J gene, clone size, V gene, CDR3 protein, CDR3 DNA. D genes are given only for firm matches. Size is omitted from some rows. Given values are once, few, many or a class for expanded clones.

>.|TRBJ2-1|.|TRBV7-3
CASSPPGRNYNEQFF
TGTGCCAGCAGCCCGCCGGGACGCAATTACAATGAGCAGTTCTTC
>.|TRBJ2-3|once|TRBV27
CASSLLYRRDGGTDTQYF
TGTGCCAGCAGTTTATTGTATCGCCGGGATGGGGGTACAGATACGCAGTATTTT
>.|TRBJ2-5|.|TRBV10-3
CATGGVVQETQYF
TGTGCCACAGGAGGTGTGGTACAAGAGACCCAGTACTTC
>TRBD1|TRBJ1-5|.|TRBV4-1
CASSPWVQGGQPQHF
TGCGCCAGCAGCCCTTGGGTACAGGGGGGTCAGCCCCAGCATTTT
>.|TRBJ2-6|.|TRBV18
CASSPPGVSGANVLTF
TGTGCCAGCTCACCACCGGGCGTATCTGGGGCCAACGTCCTGACTTTC
>TRBD2|TRBJ2-5|.|TRBV4-1
CASSPTSGGVETQYF
TGCGCCAGCAGTCCGACTAGCGGGGGGGTAGAGACCCAGTACTTC
>.|TRBJ1-6|.|TRBV7-6
CASSQSDNSPLHF
TGTGCCAGCAGCCAAAGCGATAATTCACCCCTCCACTTT
>TRBD1|TRBJ1-6|.|TRBV9
CASSVAPGQGSSPLHF
TGTGCCAGCAGCGTAGCCCCGGGACAGGGCAGCTCACCCCTCCACTTT
>TRBD1|TRBJ1-4|.|TRBV2
CASRRDRPLSNEKLFF
TGTGCCAGCAGACGGGACAGACCGCTTAGTAATGAAAAACTGTTTTTT
>.|TRBJ1-4|.|TRBV6-2/TRBV6-3
CASSYSPNEKLFF
TGTGCCAGCAGTTACAGTCCTAATGAAAAACTGTTTTTT
>.|TRBJ1-3|.|TRBV2
CAISRRDKGNTIYF
TGTGCCATTTCTCGGCGGGACAAAGGAAACACCATATATTTT
>TRBD1|TRBJ1-5|.|TRBV24-1
CATSDGTGFNQPQHF
TGTGCCACCAGTGATGGGACAGGGTTCAATCAGCCCCAGCATTTT
>TRBD1|TRBJ2-1|.|TRBV6-5
CASKPTLLQGARQFF
TGTGCCAGCAAACCAACTCTCTTACAGGGGGCAAGGCAGTTCTTC
>.|TRBJ1-5|.|TRBV5-5
CASSLGLSDQPQHF
TGTGCCAGCAGCTTGGGACTTAGCGATCAGCCCCAGCATTTT
>.|TRBJ1-6|.|TRBV19
CASRIKGGRDSPLHF
TGTGCCAGTAGAATCAAAGGAGGGAGAGATTCACCCCTCCACTTT
>TRBD1|TRBJ2-7|once|TRBV27
CASSFPPGTGGFEQYF
TGTGCCAGCAGTTTCCCGCCCGGGACAGGGGGCTTCGAGCAGTACTTC
>TRBD2|TRBJ2-5|.|TRBV6-6
CASNGGGETQYF
TGTGCCAGCAATGGGGGAGGGGAGACCCAGTACTTC
>TRBD2|TRBJ2-1|.|TRBV27
CASSSLAGINEQFF
TGTGCCAGCAGTTCGCTAGCGGGGATTAATGAGCAGTTCTTC
>TRBD1|TRBJ1-1|.|TRBV27
CASTTGQMNTEAFF
TGTGCCAGCACCACGGGACAGATGAACACTGAAGCTTTCTTT
>TRBD1|TRBJ1-1|.|TRBV6-5
CASSFRDRRDTEAFF
TGTGCCAGCAGTTTCCGGGACAGAAGGGACACTGAAGCTTTCTTT
>.|TRBJ2-7|.|TRBV4-1
CASSPLGTGTEQYF
TGCGCCAGCAGCCCCCTTGGGACGGGCACCGAGCAGTACTTC
>.|TRBJ2-6|.|TRBV2
CASRRGTAKGANVLTF
TGTGCCAGCCGTCGGGGGACAGCCAAGGGGGCCAACGTCCTGACTTTC
>.|TRBJ2-1|.|TRBV9
CASSVTTAVYNEQFF
TGTGCCAGCAGCGTAACAACAGCCGTTTACAATGAGCAGTTCTTC
>TRBD1|TRBJ1-2|.|TRBV18
CASSPAGTGDYYGYTF
TGTGCCAGCTCACCCGCCGGGACAGGGGATTACTATGGCTACACCTTC
>TRBD2|TRBJ2-3|.|TRBV5-6
CASSLGAGSTDTQYF
TGTGCCAGCAGCTTGGGAGCGGGGAGCACAGATACGCAGTATTTT
>TRBD1|TRBJ1-2|.|TRBV6-1
CASSESRDRYNYGYTF
TGTGCCAGCAGTGAAAGTCGGGACAGGTATAACTATGGCTACACCTTC
>.|TRBJ1-1|.|TRBV27
CASSLRLDTEAFF
TGTGCCAGCAGTTTACGTCTGGACACTGAAGCTTTCTTT
>.|TRBJ2-6|few|TRBV6-4
CASSDSGANVLTF
TGTGCCAGCAGTGACAGCGGGGCCAACGTCCTGACTTTC